Following are 23 T cell receptor beta chains from one sample sequenced in a study of blood T cell repertoires in COVID-19. Repertoires were generated with immunoSEQ multiplex PCR, while TCRdb's copy carries only in-frame clones and drops some. The sample holds about 42,000 clones, around 87% seen once. Sequenced material: peripheral blood. These receptors came from a woman older than 75 in a cohort sampled during active or convalescent COVID-19.

This rearrangement joins TRBV5-4 to TRBJ1-2; 7 bases are a match to TRBD1. The junction had 7 bases not matched to a gene; V was cut back by 3 bases and J by 5 bases. CDR3 size: 14 residues. CDR1 SGHNT and CDR2 YYREEE come from the germline V gene (reference sequence). CDR3 DNA: TGTGCCAGCAGCTCCGACCCGACAGGGTATGGCTACACCTTC. Protein: CASSSDPTGYGYTF.

This chain connects TRBV19 to TRBJ1-5; tentative D call: TRBD1 (5 bases). Trimming left V 4 bases short and J 3 bases short, with 13 bases between. Germline V gene lookup returns CDR1 LNHDA and CDR2 SQIVND (reference sequence). This CDR3 comprises 15 residues. Here the CDR3 reads CASSNPDRLNQPQHF. Here the CDR3 DNA reads TGTGCCAGTAGTAACCCCGACAGACTCAATCAGCCCCAGCATTTT.

The rearrangement joins TRBV11-3 to TRBJ2-3, with 8 nucleotides matching TRBD1. V shed 5 bases and J 2 bases; nucleotides not matched to a gene: 6. This CDR3 has 15 amino acids. From germline, CDR1 is SGHNT and CDR2 YENEEA. The chain's CDR3 is CASSPLTGVTDTQYF. Here the CDR3 DNA reads TGTGCCAGCAGCCCCTTGACAGGGGTCACAGATACGCAGTATTTT.

The chain links TRBV7-2 to TRBJ1-2, with D maybe TRBD1 (6 bases). This CDR3 region has 15 residues. With 5 bases removed from V and 6 bases from J, the gap between germline ends came to 19 bases. Per the germline V gene, CDR1 is SGHTA and CDR2 is FQGNSA. CDR3 nucleotides: TGTGCCAGCAGCGGAGGCAGGGGACGGGGCCATGGCTACACCTTC. Protein: CASSGGRGRGHGYTF.

This clone was seen just once. The chain links TRBV3-1 (or the pseudogene TRBV3-2) to TRBJ2-1, with 14 bases matching TRBD2. The CDR3 sequence is 17 residues long. From germline, CDR1 is LGHDT and CDR2 YNNKEL (reference sequence). The V gene end was trimmed by 1 base and the J gene end by 10 bases; junction bases not matched to a gene: 9. The CDR3 reads CASSQGWGLAGVYEQFF. As DNA, the CDR3 is TGTGCCAGCAGCCAAGGTTGGGGACTAGCGGGGGTGTACGAGCAGTTCTTC.

This clone came up once. The chain joins TRBV7-9 to TRBJ1-1; a possible D gene is TRBD1 (6 bases). Trimming pared 1 base from V and 4 bases from J, leaving 10 bases between. The germline V gene has CDR1 SEHNR and CDR2 FQNEAQ (reference sequence). This CDR3 has 14 amino acids. The CDR3 sequence is CASSLGGGVTEAFF. CDR3 sequence (DNA): TGTGCCAGCAGCTTAGGAGGGGGGGTCACTGAAGCTTTCTTT. Filled out from reference TRBV7-9 and TRBJ1-1, the complete variable domain reads DTGVSQNPRHKITKRGQNVTFRCDPISEHNRLYWYRQTLGQGPEFLTYFQNEAQLEKSRLLSDRFSAERPKGSFSTLEIQRTEQGDSAMYLCASSLGGGVTEAFFGQGTRLTVV.

The V gene is TRBV27, the J gene TRBJ2-1; 7 bases map to TRBD2. This CDR3 contains 14 residues. Germline CDR1 MNHEY, CDR2 SMNVEV (reference sequence). Trimming cost V 6 bases and J 0 bases; bases outside gene matches: 2. The DNA for the CDR3 is TGTGCCAGCAGAGCGGGGAGCTCCTACAATGAGCAGTTCTTC. Protein product: CASRAGSSYNEQFF.

The CDR3 DNA reads as TGTGCCATCAGTGAGTCGCAGGGAGGGATATACATTCAGTACTTC. This sequence encodes CAISESQGGIYIQYF. The V and J genes are TRBV10-3 and TRBJ2-4, with 7 bases matching TRBD2. This CDR3 contains 15 residues. In germline, CDR1 is ENHRY, CDR2 SYGVKD. The trim removed 0 bases at V and 8 bases at J, leaving 7 bases unmatched.

The chain recombines TRBV5-1 with TRBJ2-2; 11 nucleotides agree with TRBD2. This CDR3 has 15 amino acids. The V and J ends lost 4 bases and 4 bases, in that order; junction bases with no gene match: 3. Germline V gene sequence: CDR1 SGHRS, CDR2 YFSETQ. DNA for the CDR3: TGCGCCAGCAGCCGTAGCGGGGGGGCCACCGGGGAGCTGTTTTTT. Translated: CASSRSGGATGELFF.

This clone was recorded once. CDR3 coding DNA: TGTGCCAGCACCACAGACAGCAGTAGCAATCAGCCCCAGCATTTT. This sequence encodes CASTTDSSSNQPQHF. The rearrangement uses TRBV2 and TRBJ1-5; D perhaps matches TRBD1 (5 bases). Germline lookup yields CDR1 SNHLY and CDR2 FYNNEI. This CDR3 comprises 15 residues. Trimming shortened V by 7 bases and J by 0 bases, and 13 bases separated the two germline ends.

The V call is TRBV7-2, the J call TRBJ2-1; TRBD2 matches at 8 bases. The CDR3 covers 14 residues. Germline-derived CDR1 and CDR2 are SGHTA and FQGNSA. Trimming cost V 3 bases and J 9 bases; bases outside gene matches: 7. This CDR3 reads CASSFSTGGGEQFF. CDR3 bases: TGTGCCAGCAGCTTTAGTACGGGAGGGGGTGAGCAGTTCTTC.

V is TRBV13 and J is TRBJ1-1, with TRBD1 matching over 10 bases. Trimming took 5 bases from V and 5 from J; bases not matched to a gene: 5. This CDR3 contains 14 residues. The germline V gene has CDR1 PRHDT and CDR2 FYEKMQ (reference sequence). The CDR3 here is CASSRQGAQTEAFF. The CDR3 nucleotides read TGTGCCAGCAGCCGACAGGGGGCGCAGACTGAAGCTTTCTTT. The full variable domain, with the rest looked up from reference TRBV13 and TRBJ1-1, is AAGVIQSPRHLIKEKRETATLKCYPIPRHDTVYWYQQGPGQDPQFLISFYEKMQSDKGSIPDRFSAQQFSDYHSELNMSSLELGDSALYFCASSRQGAQTEAFFGQGTRLTVV.

The chain couples TRBV7-9 to TRBJ1-1; the D gene is possibly TRBD1 (5 bases). The V end was cut by 8 bases, the J end by 3 bases, with 19 bases between. The CDR3 loop spans 15 amino acids. Germline V gene data show CDR1 as SEHNR and CDR2 as FQNEAQ (reference sequence). CDR3 DNA sequence: TGTGCCAGCGACTCAGGGTCTGGAGTTGACACTGAAGCTTTCTTT. This sequence encodes CASDSGSGVDTEAFF.

This chain connects TRBV7-3 to TRBJ1-2; 7 bases match TRBD1. The V gene's germline CDR1 is SGHTA and CDR2 FQGTGA. V lost 5 bases to trimming and J lost 8 bases; unmatched junction nucleotides: 8. The CDR3 totals 13 residues. In DNA form, the CDR3 reads TGTGCCAGCAGCCCTACAGGGGTAAGGGGCTACACCTTC. This gives the protein CASSPTGVRGYTF.

The chain has TRBV3-1 (or the pseudogene TRBV3-2) and TRBJ1-2; D is uncertain. The CDR3 runs 14 residues. Germline assignment: CDR1 LGHDT and CDR2 YNNKEL (reference sequence). The V and J ends lost 0 bases and 8 bases respectively, with 13 bases between them. CDR3 sequence: CASSQDRGRGGYTF. In DNA, the CDR3 is TGTGCCAGCAGCCAAGATCGAGGGCGTGGGGGCTACACCTTC.

V is TRBV11-2 and J is TRBJ2-5; a weak D match, TRBD2 (6 bases). The CDR3 has 16 amino acids. Germline V gene data show CDR1 as SGHAT and CDR2 as FQNNGV. Trimming removed 1 base at V and 2 bases at J, with 14 bases between. The CDR3 DNA follows: TGTGCCAGCAGCTTAGGAGAGGGACTCGAACAAGAGACCCAGTACTTC. Its translation is CASSLGEGLEQETQYF.

This chain joins TRBV7-3 and TRBJ2-1; tentatively, D is TRBD2 (6 bases). This CDR3 has 14 residues. Trimming removed 4 bases from V and 5 bases from J, with 12 bases in between. CDR1 is SGHTA and CDR2 is FQGTGA in the germline V gene. The CDR3 region is CASSSPGRNNEQFF. DNA for the CDR3: TGTGCCAGCAGCTCCCCTGGGAGGAACAATGAGCAGTTCTTC.

The chain has TRBV12-3 or TRBV12-4 and TRBJ2-7; D is possibly TRBD2 (5 bases). This CDR3 has 13 amino acids. V shed 6 bases and J shed 2 bases, with 11 bases lying between them. DNA of the CDR3: TGTGCCAGCAGACTCGGGGATACCTACGAGCAGTACTTC. Translation gives CASRLGDTYEQYF.

This rearrangement joins TRBV19 to TRBJ1-3, with 8 bases matching TRBD1. Germline-derived CDR1 and CDR2 are LNHDA and SQIVND (reference sequence). The trim removed 5 bases at V and 2 bases at J, leaving 5 bases unmatched. The CDR3 runs 15 residues. CDR3 loop: CASSAQGAPGNTIYF. In DNA, the CDR3 is TGTGCCAGTAGTGCTCAGGGGGCTCCTGGAAACACCATATATTTT.

The rearrangement uses TRBV2 and TRBJ2-7, with a possible D match to TRBD1 (5 bases). Germline CDR1 SNHLY, CDR2 FYNNEI. The V end was cut by 4 bases, the J end by 4 bases, with 5 bases between. This CDR3 spans 11 amino acids. The CDR3 DNA follows: TGTGCCAGCAGTGCAGGGTACGAGCAGTACTTC. Its translation: CASSAGYEQYF.

This rearrangement joins TRBV10-3 to TRBJ2-1, with 9 bases fitting TRBD2. CDR1 ENHRY and CDR2 SYGVKD come from the germline V gene. CDR3 length: 15 amino acids. V shed 3 bases and J 7 bases; nucleotides not matched to a gene: 7. CDR3 sequence (DNA): TGTGCCATCAGTGACTTAGCGGGGGCCGGGAATGAGCAGTTCTTC. Its protein product is CAISDLAGAGNEQFF.

Points on this clone: The junction departs from the called germline gene at one end, perhaps through a read error. This rearrangement joins TRBV11-3 to TRBJ2-1, with D perhaps matching TRBD2 (5 bases). The CDR3 has 12 amino acids. Germline CDR1 is SGHNT and CDR2 is YENEEA. CDR3 protein: CASSPSYSEQFF. In nucleotides, the CDR3 is TGTGCCAGCAGTCCTAGCTACAGTGAGCAGTTCTTC.

This clone has just one count. The rearrangement joins TRBV5-1 to TRBJ2-7, with TRBD1 identical over 7 bases. CDR1 is SGHRS and CDR2 is YFSETQ in the germline V gene. The CDR3 loop spans 14 amino acids. V trimming: 3 bases; J trimming: 5 bases; junction bases outside the gene matches: 8. The CDR3 bases are TGCGCCAGCAGCTCCCGACAGGGATTTGACGAGCAGTACTTC. This sequence encodes CASSSRQGFDEQYF.